These 21 T cell receptor beta chains originate from one sample sequenced in a study of lung T cells in sarcoidosis with Löfgren's syndrome. TCRdb used MiXCR to reprocess the reads, holding one entry per CDR3 protein. The sample contains 60,000 to 70,000 distinct CDR3 sequences, around 21% of which appear only once. What was sequenced was CD4+ T cells from PBMCs. The receptors here all came from a human donor with sarcoidosis (Löfgren's syndrome or another form), or a control subject (not recorded which).

CDR3 residues: CASSLGGQGNTEAFF. DNA for the CDR3: TGTGCCAGCAGTTTAGGGGGACAGGGTAACACTGAAGCTTTCTTT. This rearrangement joins TRBV12-3 or TRBV12-4 to TRBJ1-1, with 9 positions matching TRBD1. The V gene end was trimmed by 1 base and the J gene end by 2 bases; junction bases not matched to a gene: 2. CDR3 length: 15 amino acids.

The rearrangement joins TRBV24-1 to TRBJ2-2; D gene unclear. The V end lost 1 base, the J end lost 0 bases, and 8 bases lay between the germline ends. The V gene's germline CDR1 is KGHDR and CDR2 SFDVKD. The CDR3 contains 16 residues. The CDR3 nucleotides are TGTGCCACCAGTGATTTAGGACGATCGAACACCGGGGAGCTGTTTTTT. Its translation: CATSDLGRSNTGELFF.

This clonotype has ten or more counts. The chain is built from TRBV6-2 or TRBV6-3 and TRBJ1-1; no definite D call. This CDR3 comprises 13 residues. Trimming removed 5 bases from V and 4 bases from J, with 11 bases in between. Germline V CDR1 and CDR2: MNHEY, SVGEGT. The DNA of the CDR3 is TGTGCCAGCAGTCTCCAGACGGGCACTGAAGCTTTCTTT. Translated, it gives CASSLQTGTEAFF.

Concerning this clonotype itself: This clone may be a read error of a much larger clone one base away. The chain employs TRBV20-1 and TRBJ2-3; 7 bases agree with TRBD2. The V segment lost 8 bases and the J segment 1 base; nucleotides outside the gene matches: 12. Germline values: CDR1 DFQATT, CDR2 SNEGSKA (reference sequence). The CDR3 has 15 residues. DNA of the CDR3: TGCAGTCCTTCGGGACTAACGGGGGGCACAGATACGCAGTATTTT. This encodes CSPSGLTGGTDTQYF.

This clonotype was seen ten or more times. The chain couples TRBV27 to TRBJ2-3; 8 positions agree with TRBD1. The CDR3 is 15 residues long. The germline gives CDR1 MNHEY, CDR2 SMNVEV (reference sequence). J gave up 5 bases and V 3 bases, and 7 bases lay outside the gene matches. The chain's CDR3 is CASSFRTGLQDTQYF. The DNA of the CDR3 is TGTGCCAGCAGTTTCCGGACAGGGCTGCAAGATACGCAGTATTTT.

This clonotype was observed at least ten times. This chain links TRBV6-1 with TRBJ2-6; D perhaps matches TRBD1 (6 bases). V was pared by 6 bases and J by 0 bases, with 27 bases between. There are 21 residues in the CDR3. CDR1 is MNHNS, CDR2 SASEGT, per germline. The CDR3 DNA reads as TGTGCCAGCAGGGGGGCAGTCCGTAGCCGGAAGATCCGCTCTGGGGCCAACGTCCTGACTTTC. It is translated as CASRGAVRSRKIRSGANVLTF.

This clonotype was counted ten times or more. The chain couples TRBV7-9 to TRBJ1-1; D is unclear. The CDR3 is made up of 12 amino acids. The germline V gene has CDR1 SEHNR and CDR2 FQNEAQ (reference sequence). The V end lost 3 bases, the J end lost 7 bases, and 9 bases lay between the germline ends. CDR3 sequence: CASSLRSFEAFF. DNA of the CDR3: TGTGCCAGCAGCTTGCGGAGCTTTGAAGCTTTCTTT.

With respect to this clonotype: With a much larger clone just one base away, this may be a read error. The genes are TRBV7-9 and TRBJ2-7, with 12 bases fitting TRBD1. This CDR3 is built from 16 residues. Germline CDR1 SEHNR, CDR2 FQNEAQ (reference sequence). The CDR3 DNA is TGTGCCAGCGGCTTAGGGACAGGGGGCTTGCCCTACGAGCAGTACTTC. Amino acids: CASGLGTGGLPYEQYF.

This clonotype showed up many times. The gene calls are TRBV29-1 and TRBJ1-1; D is perhaps TRBD1 (5 bases). The germline CDR1 and CDR2 sequences are SQVTM and ANQGSEA. The CDR3 runs 12 residues. V shed 4 bases and J shed 1 base, with 7 bases lying between them. CDR3 sequence (DNA): TGCAGCGTTGTGAGGGGGAACACTGAAGCTTTCTTT. Its translation: CSVVRGNTEAFF.

Points on this clonotype: With a much larger clone just one base away, this may be a read error. The rearrangement uses TRBV28 and TRBJ1-2, with 9 bases that match TRBD1. CDR1 and CDR2 from the germline V gene are MDHEN and SYDVKM. The CDR3 loop spans 16 amino acids. The CDR3 sequence: CASSLSRDRVNYDYTF. The CDR3 nucleotides read TGTGCCAGCAGTTTATCCAGGGACAGGGTAAACTATGACTACACCTTC.

This clonotype was observed once. The chain has TRBV30 and TRBJ2-2; a possible D gene is TRBD2 (5 bases). Between the trimmed V and J ends, which lost 7 bases and 5 bases, there was a span of 20 bases. This CDR3 spans 15 amino acids. Germline loops: CDR1 GTSNPN, CDR2 SVGIG (reference sequence). Written as DNA, the CDR3 is TGTGCCTCCCCCAAGCGGCTAGCTGTTACCGGGGAGCTGTTTTTT. Its translation: CASPKRLAVTGELFF.

This clonotype was observed many times. The chain couples TRBV27 to TRBJ1-1, with 7 bases identical to TRBD1. Germline V CDR1 and CDR2: MNHEY, SMNVEV (reference sequence). Trimming cost V 10 bases and J 0 bases; bases outside gene matches: 5. This CDR3 region has 13 residues. CDR3 in amino acids: CANTGVMNTEAFF. The CDR3 DNA reads TGTGCCAACACAGGGGTGATGAACACTGAAGCTTTCTTT.

In the case of this clonotype: A much more abundant neighbour one base away suggests this may be a read error. The chain has TRBV6-5 and TRBJ1-3; 7 nucleotides align to TRBD1. This CDR3 comprises 15 residues. The J segment lost 8 bases and the V segment lost 0 bases, leaving 7 bases of the junction unmatched. Per germline, CDR1 MNHEY and CDR2 SVGAGI. CDR3 nucleotides: TGTGCCAGCAGTTACTCGTACAGGGGTGGCGACACCATATATTTT. It yields the protein CASSYSYRGGDTIYF.

Remarks on this clonotype: A much larger clone differs by one base, so this may be a read error. The chain carries TRBV20-1 and TRBJ2-1, with 8 bases aligning to TRBD2. Germline-derived CDR1 and CDR2 are DFQATT and SNEGSKA (reference sequence). This CDR3 has 14 residues. CDR3 nucleotide sequence: TGCAGTGCTTTAGCGGGGAGCTCCTACAATGAGCGGTTCTTC. Its protein is CSALAGSSYNERFF.

This clonotype was seen a handful of times. The chain combines TRBV9 with TRBJ1-1; D may be TRBD1 (5 bases). Germline V lookup: CDR1 SGDLS, CDR2 YYNGEE. The CDR3 totals 14 residues. Trimming shortened V by 0 bases and J by 6 bases, and 12 bases separated the two germline ends. The CDR3 loop is CASSVVGLGAEAFF. The CDR3 DNA is TGTGCCAGCAGCGTAGTAGGCCTGGGGGCTGAAGCTTTCTTT.

This clonotype was seen more than once but under ten times. The rearrangement uses TRBV11-3 and TRBJ2-6; unclear D gene. In germline, CDR1 is SGHNT, CDR2 YENEEA. V was trimmed by 0 bases and J by 0 bases, leaving 3 bases between them. The CDR3 is 15 residues long. CDR3 sequence: CASSLDSSGANVLTF. The CDR3 DNA follows: TGTGCCAGCAGCTTAGACAGCTCTGGGGCCAACGTCCTGACTTTC.

This clonotype was found once. V gene TRBV5-5 combines with J gene TRBJ2-5, with D unresolved. The CDR3 is made up of 15 amino acids. V dropped 4 bases and J dropped 5 bases, with 18 bases sitting between them. Per the germline V gene, CDR1 is SGHKS and CDR2 is YYEKEE (reference sequence). In DNA form, the CDR3 reads TGTGCCAGCAGCAACCAACCGGACGAGAGGGAGACCCAGTACTTC. It specifies CASSNQPDERETQYF.

V gene TRBV7-2 combines with J gene TRBJ1-5; D is uncertain. CDR1 SGHTA and CDR2 FQGNSA come from the germline V gene. V was trimmed by 5 bases and J by 7 bases, leaving 18 bases between them. This CDR3 contains 15 residues. The CDR3 loop reads CASSPVQGSRQPQHF. CDR3 nucleotides: TGTGCCAGCAGCCCAGTTCAAGGGTCACGCCAGCCCCAGCATTTT. The entire variable domain, with the rest obtained from reference TRBV7-2 and TRBJ1-5, is as follows: GAGVSQSPSNKVTEKGKDVELRCDPISGHTALYWYRQSLGQGLEFLIYFQGNSAPDKSGLPSDRFSAERTGGSVSTLTIQRTQQEDSAVYLCASSPVQGSRQPQHFGDGTRLSIL.

The sample holds a few counts of this clonotype. In nucleotides, the CDR3 is TGTGCCAGCAGCCAAGAGAGGGACCTAGCGGGAGGGAGCTCCTACGAGCAGTACTTC. Translated, it gives CASSQERDLAGGSSYEQYF. The J gene is TRBJ2-7, the V gene TRBV3-1, with TRBD2 matching over 12 bases. Germline values: CDR1 LGHDT, CDR2 YNNKEL (reference sequence). The CDR3 has 19 amino acids. The V segment lost 0 bases and the J segment 0 bases; nucleotides outside the gene matches: 9.

The V call is TRBV7-3, the J call TRBJ2-4; tentative D call: TRBD2 (5 bases). The germline V gene encodes CDR1 SGHTA and CDR2 FQGTGA. The V end was cut by 5 bases, the J end by 5 bases, with 10 bases between. The CDR3 length is 13 residues. As DNA, the CDR3 is TGTGCCAGCAGCACCCAGGAGGAAAACATTCAGTACTTC. This translates into CASSTQEENIQYF.

This clonotype has more than one count but fewer than ten. A much larger clone lies one base from this, so it may be a read error. The chain couples TRBV27 to TRBJ2-3; D possibly corresponds to TRBD2 (6 bases). From germline, CDR1 is MNHEY and CDR2 SMNVEV (reference sequence). The CDR3 runs to 14 residues. The chain's CDR3 is CASGLSRGSDTQYF. DNA for the CDR3: TGTGCCAGCGGTTTAAGTCGGGGGTCAGATACGCAGTATTTT.